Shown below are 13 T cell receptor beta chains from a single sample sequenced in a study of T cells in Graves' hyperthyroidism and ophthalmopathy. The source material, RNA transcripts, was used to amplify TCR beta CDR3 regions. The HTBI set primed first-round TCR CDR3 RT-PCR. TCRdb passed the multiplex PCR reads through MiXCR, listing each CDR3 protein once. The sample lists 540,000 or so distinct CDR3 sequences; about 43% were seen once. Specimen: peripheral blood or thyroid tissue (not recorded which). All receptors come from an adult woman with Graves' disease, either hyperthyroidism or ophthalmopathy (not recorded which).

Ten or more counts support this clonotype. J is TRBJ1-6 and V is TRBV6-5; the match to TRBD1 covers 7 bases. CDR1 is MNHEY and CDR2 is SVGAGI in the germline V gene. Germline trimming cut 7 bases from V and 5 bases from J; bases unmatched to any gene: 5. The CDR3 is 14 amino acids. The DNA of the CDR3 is TGTGCCAGCAAAAACAGGGGAGATAATTCACCCCTCCACTTT. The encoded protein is CASKNRGDNSPLHF.

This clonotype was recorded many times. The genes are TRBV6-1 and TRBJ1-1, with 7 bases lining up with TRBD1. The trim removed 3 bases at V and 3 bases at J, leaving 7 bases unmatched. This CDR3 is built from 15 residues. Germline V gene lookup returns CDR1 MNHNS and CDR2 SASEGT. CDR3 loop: CASSDRQGRDTEAFF. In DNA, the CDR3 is TGTGCCAGCAGTGATAGACAGGGAAGGGACACTGAAGCTTTCTTT.

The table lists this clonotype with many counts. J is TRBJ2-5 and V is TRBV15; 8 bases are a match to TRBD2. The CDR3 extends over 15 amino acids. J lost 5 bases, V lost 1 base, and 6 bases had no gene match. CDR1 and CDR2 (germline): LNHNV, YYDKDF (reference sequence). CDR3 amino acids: CATSRANSGTETQYF. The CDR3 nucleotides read TGTGCCACCAGCAGAGCAAATAGCGGGACGGAGACCCAGTACTTC.

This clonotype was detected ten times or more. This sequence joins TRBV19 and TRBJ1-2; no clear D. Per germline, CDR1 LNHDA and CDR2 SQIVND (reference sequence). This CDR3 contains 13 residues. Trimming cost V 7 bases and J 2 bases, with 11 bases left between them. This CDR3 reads CASKKTGNYGYTF. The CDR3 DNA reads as TGTGCCAGTAAGAAGACGGGAAACTATGGCTACACCTTC.

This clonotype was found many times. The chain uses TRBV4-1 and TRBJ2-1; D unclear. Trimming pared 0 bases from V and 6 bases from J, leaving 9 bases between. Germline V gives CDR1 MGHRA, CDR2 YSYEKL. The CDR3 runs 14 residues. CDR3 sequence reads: CASSQEDLFNEQFF. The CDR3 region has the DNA TGCGCCAGCAGCCAAGAAGATCTCTTCAATGAGCAGTTCTTC.

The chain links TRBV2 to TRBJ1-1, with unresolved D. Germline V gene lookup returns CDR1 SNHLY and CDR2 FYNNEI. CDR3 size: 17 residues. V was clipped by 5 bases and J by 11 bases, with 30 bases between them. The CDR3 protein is CASSRTVNTGDGWRAFF. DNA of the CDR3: TGTGCCAGCAGTCGGACTGTAAACACCGGGGATGGGTGGCGGGCTTTCTTT.

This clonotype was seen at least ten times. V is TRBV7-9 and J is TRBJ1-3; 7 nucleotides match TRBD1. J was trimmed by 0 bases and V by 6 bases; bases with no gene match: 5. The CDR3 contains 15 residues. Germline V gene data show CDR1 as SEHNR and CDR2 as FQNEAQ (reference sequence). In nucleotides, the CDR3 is TGTGCCAGCAGTCCAGCAGGGGGCTCTGGAAACACCATATATTTT. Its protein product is CASSPAGGSGNTIYF.

In DNA, the CDR3 is TGTGCCAGCAGCATGACAGGGGCCTACTACGAGCAGTACTTC. It is translated as CASSMTGAYYEQYF. This chain uses TRBV14 with TRBJ2-7; 8 positions match TRBD1. Germline CDR1 and CDR2: SGHDN and FVKESK. This CDR3 region has 14 residues. V lost 5 bases and J lost 3; bases outside the gene matches: 6.

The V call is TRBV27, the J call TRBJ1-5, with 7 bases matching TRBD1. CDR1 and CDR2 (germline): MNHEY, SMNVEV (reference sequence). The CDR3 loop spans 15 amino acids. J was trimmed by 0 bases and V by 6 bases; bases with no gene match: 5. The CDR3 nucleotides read TGTGCCAGCAGGGAGGGACAGATTAGCAATCAGCCCCAGCATTTT. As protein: CASREGQISNQPQHF.

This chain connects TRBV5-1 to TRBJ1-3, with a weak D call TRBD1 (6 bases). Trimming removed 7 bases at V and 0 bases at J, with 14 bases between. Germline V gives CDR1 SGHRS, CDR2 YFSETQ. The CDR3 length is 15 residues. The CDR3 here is CASGQQGNSGNTIYF. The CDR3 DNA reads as TGCGCCAGCGGCCAACAGGGAAACTCTGGAAACACCATATATTTT.

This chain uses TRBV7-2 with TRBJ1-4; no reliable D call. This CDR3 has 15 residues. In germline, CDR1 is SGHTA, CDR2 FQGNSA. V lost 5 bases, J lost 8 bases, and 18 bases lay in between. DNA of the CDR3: TGTGCCAGCAGCCCTGGTGGCAGGCTAGGGGAAAAACTGTTTTTT. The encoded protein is CASSPGGRLGEKLFF.

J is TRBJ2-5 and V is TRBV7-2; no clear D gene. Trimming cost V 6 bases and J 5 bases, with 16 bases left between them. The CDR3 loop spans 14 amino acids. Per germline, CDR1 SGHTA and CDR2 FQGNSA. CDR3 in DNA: TGTGCCAGCAGGCAGACTGCTTACGGGGAGACCCAGTACTTC. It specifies CASRQTAYGETQYF.

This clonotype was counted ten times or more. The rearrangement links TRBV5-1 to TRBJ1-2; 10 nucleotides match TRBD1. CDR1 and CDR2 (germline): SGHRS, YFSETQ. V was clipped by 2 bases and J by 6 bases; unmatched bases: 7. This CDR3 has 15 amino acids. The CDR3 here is CASSLQLGQGDGYTF. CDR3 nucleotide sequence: TGCGCCAGCAGCTTACAACTAGGACAGGGGGATGGCTACACCTTC.